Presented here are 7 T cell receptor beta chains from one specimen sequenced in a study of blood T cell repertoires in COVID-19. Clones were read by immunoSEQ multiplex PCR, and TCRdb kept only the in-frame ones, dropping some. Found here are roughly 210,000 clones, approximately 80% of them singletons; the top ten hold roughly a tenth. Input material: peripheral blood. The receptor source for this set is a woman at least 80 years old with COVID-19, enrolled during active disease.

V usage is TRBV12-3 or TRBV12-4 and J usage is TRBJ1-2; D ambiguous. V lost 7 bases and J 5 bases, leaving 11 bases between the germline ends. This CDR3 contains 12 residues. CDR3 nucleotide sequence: TGTGCCAGCACCTATGGCGGATATGGCTACACCTTC. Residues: CASTYGGYGYTF.

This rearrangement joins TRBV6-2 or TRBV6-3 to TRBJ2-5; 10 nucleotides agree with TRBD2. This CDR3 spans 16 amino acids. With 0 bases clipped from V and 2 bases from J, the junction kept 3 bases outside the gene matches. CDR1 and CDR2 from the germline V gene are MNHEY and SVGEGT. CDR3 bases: TGTGCCAGCAGTTACTCAAGCGGGGGGGGACAAGAGACCCAGTACTTC. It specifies CASSYSSGGGQETQYF.

This chain's CDR3 is CAISEPRGTEAFF. The CDR3 bases are TGTGCCATCAGTGAACCGAGGGGGACTGAAGCTTTCTTT. The chain combines TRBV10-3 with TRBJ1-1; D possibly corresponds to TRBD1 (6 bases). V lost 3 bases, J lost 5 bases, and 10 bases lay in between. The germline gives CDR1 ENHRY, CDR2 SYGVKD. The CDR3 sequence is 13 residues long.

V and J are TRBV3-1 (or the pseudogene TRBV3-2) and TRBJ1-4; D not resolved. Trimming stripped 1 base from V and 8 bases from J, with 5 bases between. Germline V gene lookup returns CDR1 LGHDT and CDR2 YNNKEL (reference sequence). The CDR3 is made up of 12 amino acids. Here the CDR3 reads CASSQGGEKLFF. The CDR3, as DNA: TGTGCCAGCAGCCAAGGAGGCGAAAAACTGTTTTTT.

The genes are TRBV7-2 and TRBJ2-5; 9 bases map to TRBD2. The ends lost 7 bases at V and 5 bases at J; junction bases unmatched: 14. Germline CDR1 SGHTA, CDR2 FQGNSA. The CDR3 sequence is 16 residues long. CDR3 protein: CASISQASGAWETQYF. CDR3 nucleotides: TGTGCCAGCATCTCCCAAGCTAGCGGGGCTTGGGAGACCCAGTACTTC.

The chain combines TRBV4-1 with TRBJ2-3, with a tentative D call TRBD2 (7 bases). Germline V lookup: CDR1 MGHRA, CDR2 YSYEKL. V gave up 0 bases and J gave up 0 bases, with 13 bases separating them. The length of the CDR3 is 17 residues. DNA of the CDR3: TGCGCCAGCAGCCAAGACGGTAGGGGGGGTAGCACAGATACGCAGTATTTT. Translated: CASSQDGRGGSTDTQYF.

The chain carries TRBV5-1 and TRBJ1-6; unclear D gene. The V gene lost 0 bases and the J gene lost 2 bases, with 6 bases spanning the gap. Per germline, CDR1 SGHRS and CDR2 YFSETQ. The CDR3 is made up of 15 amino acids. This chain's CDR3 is CASSLDSPYNSPLHF. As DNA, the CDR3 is TGCGCCAGCAGCTTGGATAGCCCCTATAATTCACCCCTCCACTTT.